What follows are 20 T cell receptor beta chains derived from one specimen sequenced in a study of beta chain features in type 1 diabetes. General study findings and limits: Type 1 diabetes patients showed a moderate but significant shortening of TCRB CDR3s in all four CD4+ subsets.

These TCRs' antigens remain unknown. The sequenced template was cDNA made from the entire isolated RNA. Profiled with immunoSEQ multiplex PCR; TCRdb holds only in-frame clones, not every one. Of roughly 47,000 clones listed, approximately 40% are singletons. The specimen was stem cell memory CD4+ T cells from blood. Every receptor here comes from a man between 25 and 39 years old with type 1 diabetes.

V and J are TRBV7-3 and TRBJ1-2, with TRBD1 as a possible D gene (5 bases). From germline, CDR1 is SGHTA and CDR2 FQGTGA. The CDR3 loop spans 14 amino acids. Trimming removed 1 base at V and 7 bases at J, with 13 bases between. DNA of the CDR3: TGTGCCAGCAGCTTAAACCAGGGAACGGGTGGCTACACCTTC. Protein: CASSLNQGTGGYTF.

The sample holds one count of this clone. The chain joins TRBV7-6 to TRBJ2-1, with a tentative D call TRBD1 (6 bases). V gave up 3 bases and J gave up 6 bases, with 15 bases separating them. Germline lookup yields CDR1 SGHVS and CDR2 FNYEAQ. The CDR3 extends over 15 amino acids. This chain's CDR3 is CASSFDRIRGNEQFF. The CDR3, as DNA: TGTGCCAGCAGCTTCGACAGGATAAGGGGCAATGAGCAGTTCTTC.

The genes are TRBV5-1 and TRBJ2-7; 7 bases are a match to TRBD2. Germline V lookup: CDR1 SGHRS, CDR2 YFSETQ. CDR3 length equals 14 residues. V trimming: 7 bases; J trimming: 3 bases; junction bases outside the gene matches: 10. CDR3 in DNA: TGCGCCAGCTCAGGCGGGAGCCTTGGCTACGAGCAGTACTTC. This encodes CASSGGSLGYEQYF. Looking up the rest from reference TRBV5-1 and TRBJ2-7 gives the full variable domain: KAGVTQTPRYLIKTRGQQVTLSCSPISGHRSVSWYQQTPGQGLQFLFEYFSETQRNKGNFPGRFSGRQFSNSRSEMNVSTLELGDSALYLCASSGGSLGYEQYFGPGTRLTVT.

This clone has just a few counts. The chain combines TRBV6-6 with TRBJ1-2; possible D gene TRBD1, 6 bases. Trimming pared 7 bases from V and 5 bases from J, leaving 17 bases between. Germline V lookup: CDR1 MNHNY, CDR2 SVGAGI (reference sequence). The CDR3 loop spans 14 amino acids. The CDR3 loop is CASTRDIGGYGYTF. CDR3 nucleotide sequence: TGTGCCAGCACCCGGGACATTGGGGGTTATGGCTACACCTTC.

Here the CDR3 reads CASSFLLNQPQHF. The CDR3 DNA follows: TGTGCCAGCAGTTTCCTTCTCAATCAGCCCCAGCATTTT. This chain connects TRBV27 to TRBJ1-5; D remains ambiguous. The length of the CDR3 is 13 residues. Germline assignment: CDR1 MNHEY and CDR2 SMNVEV (reference sequence). Deletions cut 3 bases from V and 3 bases from J, with 6 bases between.

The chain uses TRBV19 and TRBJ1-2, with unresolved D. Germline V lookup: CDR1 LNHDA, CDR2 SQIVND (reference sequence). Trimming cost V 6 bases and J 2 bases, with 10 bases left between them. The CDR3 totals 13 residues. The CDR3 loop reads CASSAGNNYGYTF. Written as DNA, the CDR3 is TGTGCCAGTAGCGCCGGGAACAACTATGGCTACACCTTC.

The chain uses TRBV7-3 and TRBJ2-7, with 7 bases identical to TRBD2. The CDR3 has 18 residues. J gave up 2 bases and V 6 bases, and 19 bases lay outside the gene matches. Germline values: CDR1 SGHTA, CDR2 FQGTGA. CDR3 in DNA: TGTGCCAGCAGATCCAGCCCGTGGTCTAGCGGAGGCACCTACGAGCAGTACTTC. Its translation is CASRSSPWSSGGTYEQYF.

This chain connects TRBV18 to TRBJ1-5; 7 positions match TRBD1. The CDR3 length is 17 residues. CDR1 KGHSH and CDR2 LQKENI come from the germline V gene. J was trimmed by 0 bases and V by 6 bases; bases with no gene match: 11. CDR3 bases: TGTGCCAGCTCCCAAACCCGGGACAGAGGTAGCAATCAGCCCCAGCATTTT. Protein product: CASSQTRDRGSNQPQHF.

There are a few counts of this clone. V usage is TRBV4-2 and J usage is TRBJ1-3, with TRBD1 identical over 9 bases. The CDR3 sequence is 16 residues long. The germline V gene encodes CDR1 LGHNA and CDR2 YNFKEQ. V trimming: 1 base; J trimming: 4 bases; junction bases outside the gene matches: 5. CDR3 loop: CASSQVGQGPGNTIYF. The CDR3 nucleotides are TGTGCCAGCAGCCAAGTGGGACAGGGCCCCGGAAACACCATATATTTT.

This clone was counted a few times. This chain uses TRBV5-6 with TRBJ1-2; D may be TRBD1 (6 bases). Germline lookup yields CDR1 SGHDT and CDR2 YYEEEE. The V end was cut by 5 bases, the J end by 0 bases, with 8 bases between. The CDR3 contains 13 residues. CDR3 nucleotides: TGTGCCAGCAGTCGGACAGCTAACTATGGCTACACCTTC. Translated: CASSRTANYGYTF.

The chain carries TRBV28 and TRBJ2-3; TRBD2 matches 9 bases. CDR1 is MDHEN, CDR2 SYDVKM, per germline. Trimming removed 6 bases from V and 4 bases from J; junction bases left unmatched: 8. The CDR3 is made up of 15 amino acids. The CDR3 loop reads CASRLAGERPDTQYF. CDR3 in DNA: TGTGCCAGCAGGTTAGCGGGAGAACGGCCAGATACGCAGTATTTT.

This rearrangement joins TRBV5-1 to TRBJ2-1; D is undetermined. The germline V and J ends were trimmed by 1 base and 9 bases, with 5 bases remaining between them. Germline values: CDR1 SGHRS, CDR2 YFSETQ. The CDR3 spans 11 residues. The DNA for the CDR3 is TGCGCCAGCAGCTTGAGCACTGAGCAGTTCTTC. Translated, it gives CASSLSTEQFF.

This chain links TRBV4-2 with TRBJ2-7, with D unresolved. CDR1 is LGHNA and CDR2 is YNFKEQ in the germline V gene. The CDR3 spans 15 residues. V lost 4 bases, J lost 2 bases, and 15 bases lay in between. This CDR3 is CASSPYRGGTYEQYF. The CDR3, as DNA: TGTGCCAGCAGCCCTTATCGAGGCGGAACCTACGAGCAGTACTTC.

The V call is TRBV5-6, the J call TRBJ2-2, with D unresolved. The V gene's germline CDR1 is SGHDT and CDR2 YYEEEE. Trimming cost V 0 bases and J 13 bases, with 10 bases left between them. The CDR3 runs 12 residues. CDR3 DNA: TGTGCCAGCAGCTTGGTGGGCCAGAGGCTGTTTTTT. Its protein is CASSLVGQRLFF.

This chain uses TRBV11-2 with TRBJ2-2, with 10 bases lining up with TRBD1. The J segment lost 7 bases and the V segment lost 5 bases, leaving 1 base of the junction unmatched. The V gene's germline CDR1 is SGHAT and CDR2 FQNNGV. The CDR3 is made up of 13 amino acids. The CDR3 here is CASSGQGVGELFF. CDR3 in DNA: TGTGCCAGCAGCGGACAGGGGGTCGGGGAGCTGTTTTTT.

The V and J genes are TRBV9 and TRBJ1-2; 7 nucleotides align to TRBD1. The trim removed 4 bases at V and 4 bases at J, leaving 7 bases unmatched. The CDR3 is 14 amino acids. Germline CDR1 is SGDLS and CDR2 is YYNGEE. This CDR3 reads CASSSGGQLYGYTF. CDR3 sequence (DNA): TGTGCCAGCAGCTCAGGGGGACAGCTCTATGGCTACACCTTC.

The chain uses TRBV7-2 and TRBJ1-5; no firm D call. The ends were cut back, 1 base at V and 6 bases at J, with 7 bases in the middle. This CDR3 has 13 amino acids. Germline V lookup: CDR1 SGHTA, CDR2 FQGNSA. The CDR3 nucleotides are TGTGCCAGCAGCTTAGAGGAGTCTCAGCCCCAGCATTTT. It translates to CASSLEESQPQHF.

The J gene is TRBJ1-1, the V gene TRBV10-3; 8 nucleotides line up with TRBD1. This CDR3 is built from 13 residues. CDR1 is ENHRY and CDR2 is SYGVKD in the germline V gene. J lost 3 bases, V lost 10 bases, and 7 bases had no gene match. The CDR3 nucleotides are TGTGCCAGCAAGGACAGGGCGGACACTGAAGCTTTCTTT. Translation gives CASKDRADTEAFF.

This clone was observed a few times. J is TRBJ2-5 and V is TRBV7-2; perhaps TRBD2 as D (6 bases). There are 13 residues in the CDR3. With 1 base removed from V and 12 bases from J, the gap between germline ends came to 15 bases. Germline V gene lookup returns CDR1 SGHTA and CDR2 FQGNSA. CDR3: CASSLVPGASEYF. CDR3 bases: TGTGCCAGCAGCTTAGTGCCGGGAGCCAGCGAGTACTTC. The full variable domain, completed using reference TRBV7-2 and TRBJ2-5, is GAGVSQSPSNKVTEKGKDVELRCDPISGHTALYWYRQSLGQGLEFLIYFQGNSAPDKSGLPSDRFSAERTGGSVSTLTIQRTQQEDSAVYLCASSLVPGASEYFGPGTRLLVL.

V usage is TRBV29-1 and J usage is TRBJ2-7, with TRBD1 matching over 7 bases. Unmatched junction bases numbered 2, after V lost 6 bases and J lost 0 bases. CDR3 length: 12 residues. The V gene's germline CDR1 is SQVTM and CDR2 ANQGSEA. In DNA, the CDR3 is TGCAGCGTAGGACAGGCCTCCTACGAGCAGTACTTC. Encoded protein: CSVGQASYEQYF.